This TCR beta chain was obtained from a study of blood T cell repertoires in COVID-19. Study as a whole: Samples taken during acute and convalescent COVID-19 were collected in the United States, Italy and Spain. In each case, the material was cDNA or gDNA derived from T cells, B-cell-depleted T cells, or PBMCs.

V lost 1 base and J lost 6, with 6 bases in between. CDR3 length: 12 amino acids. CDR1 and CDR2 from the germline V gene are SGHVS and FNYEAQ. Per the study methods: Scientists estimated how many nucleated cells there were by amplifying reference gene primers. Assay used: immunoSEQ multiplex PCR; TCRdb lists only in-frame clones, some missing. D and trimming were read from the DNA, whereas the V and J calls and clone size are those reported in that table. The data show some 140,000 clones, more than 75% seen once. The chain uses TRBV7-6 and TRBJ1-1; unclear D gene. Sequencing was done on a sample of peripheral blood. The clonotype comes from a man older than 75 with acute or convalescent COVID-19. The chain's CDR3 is CASSLVRAEAFF. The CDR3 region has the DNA TGTGCCAGCAGCTTAGTACGAGCTGAAGCTTTCTTT.